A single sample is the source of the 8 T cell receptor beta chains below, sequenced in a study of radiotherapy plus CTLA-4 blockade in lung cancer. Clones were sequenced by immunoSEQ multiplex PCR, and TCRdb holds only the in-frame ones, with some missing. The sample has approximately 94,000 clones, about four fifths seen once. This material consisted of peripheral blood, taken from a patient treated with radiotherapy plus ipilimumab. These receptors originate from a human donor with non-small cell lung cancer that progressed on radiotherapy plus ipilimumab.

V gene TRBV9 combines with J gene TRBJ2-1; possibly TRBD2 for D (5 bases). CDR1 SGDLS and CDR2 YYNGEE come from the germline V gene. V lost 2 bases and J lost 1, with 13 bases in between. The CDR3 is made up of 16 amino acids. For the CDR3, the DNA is TGTGCCAGCAGCGTCGAGGGTTCGGGGTCCTACAATGAGCAGTTCTTC. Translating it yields CASSVEGSGSYNEQFF.

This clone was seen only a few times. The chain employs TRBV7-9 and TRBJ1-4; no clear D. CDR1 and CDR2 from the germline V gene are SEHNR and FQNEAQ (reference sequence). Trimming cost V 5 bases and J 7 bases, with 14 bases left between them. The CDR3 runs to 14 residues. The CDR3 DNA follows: TGTGCCAGCAGCCGAAACGACGGAATTGAAAAACTGTTTTTT. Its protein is CASSRNDGIEKLFF.

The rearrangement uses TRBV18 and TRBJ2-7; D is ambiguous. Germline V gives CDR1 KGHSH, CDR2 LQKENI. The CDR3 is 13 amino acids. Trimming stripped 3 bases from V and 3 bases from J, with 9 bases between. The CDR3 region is CASSPPAVYEQYF. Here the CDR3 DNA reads TGTGCCAGCTCACCTCCCGCCGTCTACGAGCAGTACTTC. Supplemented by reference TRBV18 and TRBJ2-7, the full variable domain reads NAGVMQNPRHLVRRRGQEARLRCSPMKGHSHVYWYRQLPEEGLKFMVYLQKENIIDESGMPKERFSAEFPKEGPSILRIQQVVRGDSAAYFCASSPPAVYEQYFGPGTRLTVT.

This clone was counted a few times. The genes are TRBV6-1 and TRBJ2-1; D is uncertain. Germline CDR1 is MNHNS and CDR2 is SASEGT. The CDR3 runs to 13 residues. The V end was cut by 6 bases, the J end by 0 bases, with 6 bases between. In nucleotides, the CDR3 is TGTGCCAGCAGGATAAACTCCTACAATGAGCAGTTCTTC. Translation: CASRINSYNEQFF.

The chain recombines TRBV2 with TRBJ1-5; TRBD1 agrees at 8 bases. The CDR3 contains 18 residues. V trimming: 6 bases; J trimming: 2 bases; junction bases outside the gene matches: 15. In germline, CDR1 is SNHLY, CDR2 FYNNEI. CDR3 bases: TGTGCCAGCAGGGCACCCCCCTGGACAGGGACCGGCAATCAGCCCCAGCATTTT. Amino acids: CASRAPPWTGTGNQPQHF.

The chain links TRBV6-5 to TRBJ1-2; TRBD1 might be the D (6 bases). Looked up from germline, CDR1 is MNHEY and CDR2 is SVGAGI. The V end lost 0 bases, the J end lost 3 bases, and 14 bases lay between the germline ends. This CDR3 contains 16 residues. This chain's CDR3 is CASSYSWGGEYYGYTF. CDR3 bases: TGTGCCAGCAGTTACTCGTGGGGGGGCGAGTACTATGGCTACACCTTC.

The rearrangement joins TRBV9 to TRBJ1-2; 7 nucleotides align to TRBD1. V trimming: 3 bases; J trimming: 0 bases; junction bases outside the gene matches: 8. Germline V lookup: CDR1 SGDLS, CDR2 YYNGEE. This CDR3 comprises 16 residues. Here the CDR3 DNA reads TGTGCCAGCAGCGCCCCCGGGACAGAAGCTAACTATGGCTACACCTTC. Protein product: CASSAPGTEANYGYTF.

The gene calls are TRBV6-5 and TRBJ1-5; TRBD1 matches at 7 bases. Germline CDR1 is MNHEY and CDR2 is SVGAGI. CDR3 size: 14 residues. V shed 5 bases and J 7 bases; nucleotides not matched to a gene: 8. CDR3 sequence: CASSTNARGQPQHF. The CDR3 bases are TGTGCCAGCAGTACAAATGCCAGGGGGCAGCCCCAGCATTTT.